This section outlines one T cell receptor beta chain sequence together with its context. No antigen is known for it. The input lacks base qualities; no much larger clone sits a single base away. TCR CDR3 regions were amplified from genomic DNA by multiplex PCR using the deep immunoSEQ assay. Extracted genomic DNA from each cell subset was spread evenly across all wells of several immunoSEQ 96-well plates, with each plate serving as a replicate. For sorted subsets, roughly 200 ng of genomic DNA, equivalent to roughly 33,000 T cell genomes, went into each replicate PCR. Purified libraries were measured with a Qubit 3.0 fluorometer, size-checked on a Bioanalyzer 2100, and measured again with the KAPA Library Quantification kit. Every immunoSEQ 96-well plate was sequenced on a separate single-read 150-cycle Illumina NextSeq 550 flow cell. As for the original processing: Because only junctional sequences without quality scores were contained in the immunoSEQ output, filtering matching that applied to full-length reads could not be performed. Sequences were annotated with PyIR, a Python wrapper for IgBLAST v1.9, using IMGT germline references to assign V/J genes and CDR3. Reads were removed for weak V/J assignments (E-value above 1e-6), missing CDR3, stop codons, out-of-frame junctions, or ambiguous translated residues. V3J clonotypes were defined as sequences sharing the same inferred V gene, J gene, and CDR3 amino acid sequence. Percentage overlap between repertoires was computed as shared unique clonotypes divided by the size of the smaller repertoire. Repertoire richness was assessed with RTK rarefaction, the Chao1 estimator, and Recon v2.1 estimates of unobserved clonotypes. Generation probabilities were computed with OLGA for all TCRbeta clonotypes obtained by the gDNA method from several donors. This immuneACCESS table, as held by TCRdb, lists in-frame sequences with V and J called but not all clones. Of the missing ones, under half trace to an unresolved V gene in checked studies; the others have no known cause. V, J and clone size derive from that table, while D and trimming were established from the DNA sequence. This sample gives approximately 720,000 clones in total; under 95% of them show up just once. Roughly 22% of the sample goes to the ten largest clones.

For CDR1 and CDR2, the germline V gene (reference sequence) lists LNHDA and SQIVND. Counted from cysteine to phenylalanine, this CDR3 has 15 amino acids. The entry retains the CDR3 DNA only, 45 bases that are in frame from base 1. V ends up 5 bases short and J 3 bases short, with an unmatched junction base count of 4. CD8 naive samples were obtained by positive selection for CCR7 among CD45RO-negative cells, yielding a CD45RA+CCR7+ population from which TemRA cells were excluded. The donors were healthy, HIV-negative adults who had no recently reported acute infections or vaccinations. Only Caucasian adults living in Nashville, Tennessee, USA were represented among the donors. Blood was obtained by leukapheresis, after which PBMCs were separated by Ficoll-Histopaque density gradient centrifugation and cryopreserved in liquid nitrogen vapor phase. Purity and quantity of every magnetically sorted T cell population were checked by analytical flow cytometry. Genomic DNA was isolated from each sorted fraction and quantified by UV absorbance on a Nanodrop 2000c.

The data stem from a study of shared clonotypes between healthy human individuals (dated by TCRdb to about 2020). Study-level background: The cohort included a few men and a couple of women between 18 and 49 years of age. For each donor, three plates each were used for CD4 naive and CD4 memory, two plates were used for CD8 naive, and one plate was used for CD8 memory. To estimate repertoire size and how much clonotype sharing occurs between individuals, the study deeply sequenced the blood TCR repertoires of several healthy adults. To increase sequencing depth and limit assay-specific biases, TCR repertoire library preparation and sequencing were carried out by different laboratories using diverse techniques. Per donor, leukapheresis produced somewhere between about 0.94 and 10 billion PBMCs. Overall results and qualifications from the work: When a few donors were compared, the shared fraction of clonotypes was about 5% for naive CD4, 3.5% to 4% for naive CD8, about 2.4% for memory CD4, and 0.4% for memory CD8. Larger estimated clonotype richness was generally found for naive subsets than for memory subsets. Pairwise subsampling led to the expectation that sequencing depth would affect the degree of clonotype sharing among donors. Because the study included a small number of donors, the genetic and exposure-history diversity represented was limited. Compared with non-shared clonotypes, clonotypes shared by all four sorted-subset donors had higher generation probabilities. Rarefaction of sorted-subset datasets indicated incomplete sequencing despite the large sequencing depth. Sampling was restricted to blood, and TCR repertoires in tissue are likely to differ from TCR repertoires in blood.

The chain uses TRBV19 and TRBJ2-3; 11 nucleotides in the junction match TRBD2. The sequencing input was naive CD8+ T cells sorted from blood. The sample's cell subset or site label, decoded: CD45RA+CCR7+. The origin of this receptor is a man aged 25 to 40 in good health. The CDR3 region reads CASSELAGVTDTQYF. The sequenced DNA is TGTGCCAGTAGTGAACTAGCGGGAGTGACAGATACGCAGTATTTT.